Below, 19 T cell receptor beta chains from the same sample are listed, as sequenced in a study of control samples from healthy donors and cancer patients (dated by TCRdb to the early 2020s). Library preparation was by the immunoSEQ multiplex PCR assay. TCRdb re-hosts the immuneACCESS table, in-frame sequences only. Its copies lack some clones; in the studies checked, an unresolved V gene accounts for under half of them, and the cause for the rest is not known. The sample has about 120,000 clones on record, about 95% of them singletons. The ten largest make up less than 4.5% of the sample. Sequencing was performed on blood. The origin of the receptors is a man aged 30-40 years in good health.

J is TRBJ2-5 and V is TRBV4-2; D perhaps matches TRBD2 (7 bases). The CDR3 extends over 18 amino acids. V gave up 2 bases and J gave up 9 bases, with 28 bases separating them. CDR1 and CDR2 (germline): LGHNA, YNFKEQ. CDR3 region: CASSQPRGAPGLPQPQYF. CDR3 nucleotides: TGTGCCAGCAGCCAACCCCGGGGGGCCCCCGGACTCCCCCAACCCCAGTACTTC.

The J gene is TRBJ2-7, the V gene TRBV5-4; D might be TRBD2 (7 bases). The CDR3 runs 14 residues. Trimming took off 2 bases at V and 6 bases at J, with 15 bases between the two ends. CDR1 is SGHNT and CDR2 is YYREEE in the germline V gene (reference sequence). The CDR3 here is CASSFVGGPSEQYF. The CDR3 nucleotides read TGTGCCAGCAGCTTCGTGGGGGGGCCCAGCGAGCAGTACTTC. Using reference TRBV5-4 and TRBJ2-7 for the parts outside the CDR3, the full variable domain is ETGVTQSPTHLIKTRGQQVTLRCSSQSGHNTVSWYQQALGQGPQFIFQYYREEENGRGNFPPRFSGLQFPNYSSELNVNALELDDSALYLCASSFVGGPSEQYFGPGTRLTVT.

The J gene is TRBJ2-5, the V gene TRBV5-6; the match to TRBD2 covers 12 bases. Trimming took 4 bases from V and 3 from J; bases not matched to a gene: 10. Germline V lookup: CDR1 SGHDT, CDR2 YYEEEE. The CDR3 is made up of 17 amino acids. Here the CDR3 reads CASSVTSGGAIEETQYF. The CDR3 region has the DNA TGTGCCAGCAGCGTGACTAGCGGGGGTGCGATTGAAGAGACCCAGTACTTC. The variable domain in full, completed from reference TRBV5-6 and TRBJ2-5, reads DAGVTQSPTHLIKTRGQQVTLRCSPKSGHDTVSWYQQALGQGPQFIFQYYEEEERQRGNFPDRFSGHQFPNYSSELNVNALLLGDSALYLCASSVTSGGAIEETQYFGPGTRLLVL.

CDR3 sequence reads: CASSLAEGSEAFF. The CDR3 region has the DNA TGCGCCAGCAGCTTGGCCGAGGGGTCTGAAGCTTTCTTT. The chain recombines TRBV5-1 with TRBJ1-1; tentatively, D is TRBD1 (5 bases). V was cut by 0 bases and J by 6 bases, with 9 bases left in between. CDR1 is SGHRS, CDR2 YFSETQ, per germline. There are 13 residues in the CDR3. Variable domain in full (rest from reference TRBV5-1 and TRBJ1-1): KAGVTQTPRYLIKTRGQQVTLSCSPISGHRSVSWYQQTPGQGLQFLFEYFSETQRNKGNFPGRFSGRQFSNSRSEMNVSTLELGDSALYLCASSLAEGSEAFFGQGTRLTVV.

This chain connects TRBV6-5 to TRBJ1-5; 7 nucleotides line up with TRBD1. Per germline, CDR1 MNHEY and CDR2 SVGAGI. J gave up 2 bases and V 4 bases, and 8 bases lay outside the gene matches. CDR3 length: 16 residues. CDR3 bases: TGTGCCAGCAGTTCTCGGGGACAGTTTGGCAATCAGCCCCAGCATTTT. It translates to CASSSRGQFGNQPQHF.

The chain combines TRBV4-1 with TRBJ1-2; D is undetermined. CDR3 length: 20 amino acids. Germline values: CDR1 MGHRA, CDR2 YSYEKL. Trimming stripped 0 bases from V and 3 bases from J, with 26 bases between. The CDR3 loop reads CASSQDASGQELPPYYGYTF. In nucleotides, the CDR3 is TGCGCCAGCAGCCAAGACGCCTCTGGGCAGGAGCTCCCCCCCTACTATGGCTACACCTTC.

The rearrangement joins TRBV28 to TRBJ2-3; 9 bases map to TRBD2. The ends lost 2 bases at V and 7 bases at J; junction bases unmatched: 10. This CDR3 has 16 amino acids. Germline V gene data show CDR1 as MDHEN and CDR2 as SYDVKM. CDR3 sequence: CASSLRAGGLTNTQYF. In DNA, the CDR3 is TGTGCCAGCAGTTTAAGAGCGGGGGGTCTGACGAATACGCAGTATTTT.

Written as DNA, the CDR3 is TGTGCCAGCAGCTTAGCGCTGCGGGGGTCCCGGGAAGAGACCCAGTACTTC. Its protein is CASSLALRGSREETQYF. This chain joins TRBV7-8 and TRBJ2-5; 7 positions match TRBD2. The CDR3 spans 17 residues. Germline trimming cut 0 bases from V and 3 bases from J; bases unmatched to any gene: 10. Per germline, CDR1 SGHVS and CDR2 FQNEAQ.

The chain couples TRBV30 to TRBJ1-2; D is ambiguous. The CDR3 has 15 amino acids. Germline CDR1 and CDR2: GTSNPN and SVGIG (reference sequence). Trimming took off 4 bases at V and 4 bases at J, with 19 bases between the two ends. CDR3 sequence: CAWNPGAAGFYGYTF. The CDR3 nucleotides are TGTGCCTGGAATCCCGGCGCCGCGGGATTCTATGGCTACACCTTC.

The chain uses TRBV6-1 and TRBJ2-7; D unclear. Trimming left V 2 bases short and J 0 bases short, with 11 bases between. CDR1 and CDR2 (germline): MNHNS, SASEGT. CDR3 length: 15 amino acids. The CDR3 coding sequence is TGTGCCAGCAGTGAAACGGCCGGAGTCTCCTACGAGCAGTACTTC. Its translation: CASSETAGVSYEQYF.

This chain connects TRBV6-2 or TRBV6-3 to TRBJ1-5, with D hard to call. The CDR3 is 15 amino acids. Trimming took off 5 bases at V and 0 bases at J, with 11 bases between the two ends. CDR1 is MNHEY, CDR2 SVGEGT, per germline. CDR3 DNA sequence: TGTGCCAGCAGTCACTTACGGAATAGCAATCAGCCCCAGCATTTT. Encoded protein: CASSHLRNSNQPQHF.

This clone was counted between two and nine times. The chain employs TRBV19 and TRBJ2-2, with D perhaps TRBD1 (6 bases). CDR3 size: 12 residues. V lost 6 bases and J 7 bases, leaving 9 bases between the germline ends. Germline V gene data show CDR1 as LNHDA and CDR2 as SQIVND (reference sequence). This CDR3 is CASRQGGGELFF. The CDR3, as DNA: TGTGCCAGTAGACAGGGTGGCGGGGAGCTGTTTTTT.

The chain employs TRBV30 and TRBJ1-4; D is ambiguous. The ends were cut back, 1 base at V and 4 bases at J, with 7 bases in the middle. The CDR3 covers 13 residues. Germline CDR1 is GTSNPN and CDR2 is SVGIG (reference sequence). The CDR3 DNA reads as TGTGCCTGGAGTGGAGGACTTAATGAAAAACTGTTTTTT. It is translated as CAWSGGLNEKLFF.

The chain has TRBV15 and TRBJ1-1; D is unresolved. This CDR3 has 13 amino acids. Germline-derived CDR1 and CDR2 are LNHNV and YYDKDF (reference sequence). Between the trimmed V and J ends, which lost 1 base and 2 bases, there was a span of 5 bases. The CDR3 region is CATSRAPNTEAFF. The CDR3 DNA reads as TGTGCCACCAGCAGAGCCCCAAACACTGAAGCTTTCTTT.

This clone was seen once. The J gene is TRBJ2-7, the V gene TRBV7-2; D perhaps matches TRBD2 (5 bases). The germline V gene has CDR1 SGHTA and CDR2 FQGNSA. The length of the CDR3 is 14 residues. The V gene lost 5 bases and the J gene lost 2 bases, with 13 bases spanning the gap. The CDR3 coding sequence is TGTGCCAGCAGCCCCACCCTAGCAGCCTACGAGCAGTACTTC. This gives the protein CASSPTLAAYEQYF.

A few counts support this clone. The genes are TRBV19 and TRBJ1-3; no definite D call. The germline V gene encodes CDR1 LNHDA and CDR2 SQIVND (reference sequence). The length of the CDR3 is 15 residues. V shed 5 bases and J shed 3 bases, with 14 bases lying between them. The CDR3 is CASSPSGYGGNTIYF. The CDR3 DNA reads TGTGCCAGTAGTCCGAGCGGGTACGGTGGAAACACCATATATTTT. The full variable domain, its missing parts supplied by reference TRBV19 and TRBJ1-3, is DGGITQSPKYLFRKEGQNVTLSCEQNLNHDAMYWYRQDPGQGLRLIYYSQIVNDFQKGDIAEGYSVSREKKESFPLTVTSAQKNPTAFYLCASSPSGYGGNTIYFGEGSWLTVV.

The chain links TRBV7-9 to TRBJ2-1; no clear D. The V gene lost 6 bases and the J gene lost 6 bases, with 12 bases spanning the gap. This CDR3 spans 13 amino acids. Germline V gene lookup returns CDR1 SEHNR and CDR2 FQNEAQ (reference sequence). The CDR3 bases are TGTGCCAGCAGTTTACGGTCTGGCAATGAGCAGTTCTTC. Its protein product is CASSLRSGNEQFF. The full variable domain, completed using reference TRBV7-9 and TRBJ2-1, is DTGVSQNPRHKITKRGQNVTFRCDPISEHNRLYWYRQTLGQGPEFLTYFQNEAQLEKSRLLSDRFSAERPKGSFSTLEIQRTEQGDSAMYLCASSLRSGNEQFFGPGTRLTVL.

The gene calls are TRBV5-8 and TRBJ1-4, with 7 bases that match TRBD1. V lost 7 bases to trimming and J lost 8 bases; unmatched junction nucleotides: 11. Germline values: CDR1 SGHTS, CDR2 YDEGEE. The CDR3 loop spans 14 amino acids. CDR3 coding DNA: TGTGCCAGCGGCGAGACAGGGCGTTTGGAAAAACTGTTTTTT. It is translated as CASGETGRLEKLFF.

The CDR3 DNA is TGCGCCAGCAGCCATTCGGGGACATACGACACTGAAGCTTTCTTT. It codes for CASSHSGTYDTEAFF. This chain links TRBV4-1 with TRBJ1-1; the D gene is possibly TRBD1 (6 bases). The CDR3 covers 15 residues. V was pared by 3 bases and J by 3 bases, with 14 bases between. Germline CDR1 and CDR2: MGHRA and YSYEKL.